One sample yielded the 17 T cell receptor beta chains listed below, sequenced in a study of T-cell reconstitution after alpha-beta-depleted transplantation in children. Unique molecular identifiers featured in how the TCRbeta library was prepared. TCRdb used MiXCR to reprocess the PCR reads, holding one entry per CDR3 protein. This table has roughly 570,000 distinct CDR3 sequences, more than 20% appearing once. The starting material was PBMCs, obtained before TCRalphabeta/CD19-depleted stem cell transplant. These receptors were taken from a boy in the first two years of life with Wiskott-Aldrich syndrome, due to receive a stem cell transplant.

This clonotype was detected many times. Germline and junction disagree at one end, which may indicate a read error. For the CDR3, the DNA is TGTGCCAGCAGCTTAGGTAGCACAGATACGCAGTATTTT. Residues: CASSLGSTDTQYF. V usage is TRBV5-1 and J usage is TRBJ2-3; no firm D call. Germline CDR1 SGHRS, CDR2 YFSETQ. The CDR3 has 13 amino acids.

This clonotype was counted between two and nine times. The genes are TRBV5-1 and TRBJ1-4; no reliable D call. Germline V CDR1 and CDR2: SGHRS, YFSETQ. V lost 4 bases and J lost 3, with 10 bases in between. The CDR3 contains 14 residues. CDR3 sequence: CASSADGSNEKLFF. CDR3 in DNA: TGCGCCAGCAGCGCGGACGGATCTAATGAAAAACTGTTTTTT.

The rearrangement joins TRBV7-9 to TRBJ2-1; a weak D match, TRBD1 (6 bases). V lost 1 base to trimming and J lost 6 bases, with 13 bases between them. The CDR3 is made up of 15 amino acids. Germline-derived CDR1 and CDR2 are SEHNR and FQNEAQ (reference sequence). CDR3 region: CASSLGRGIGNEQFF. For the CDR3, the DNA is TGTGCCAGCAGCTTAGGCAGGGGCATCGGCAATGAGCAGTTCTTC.

V gene TRBV20-1 combines with J gene TRBJ1-1; no clear D gene. Germline values: CDR1 DFQATT, CDR2 SNEGSKA (reference sequence). Between the trimmed V and J ends, which lost 1 base and 1 base, there was a span of 13 bases. This CDR3 comprises 15 residues. CDR3 residues: CSARGHLLKNTEAFF. CDR3 DNA sequence: TGCAGTGCTAGAGGCCACCTCCTAAAGAACACTGAAGCTTTCTTT.

This chain links TRBV10-3 with TRBJ2-5; the D gene is possibly TRBD1 (6 bases). V was pared by 10 bases and J by 5 bases, with 17 bases between. The CDR3 covers 13 residues. Germline V gene sequence: CDR1 ENHRY, CDR2 SYGVKD. CDR3 sequence (DNA): TGTGCCACCGGCCAGGGGCGGACGGAGACCCAGTACTTC. Protein: CATGQGRTETQYF.

Remarks on this clonotype: This could be a read error, since a much larger clone is one nucleotide away. The chain recombines TRBV5-1 with TRBJ2-3, with TRBD2 matching 13 bases. This CDR3 contains 14 residues. Germline CDR1 reads SGHRS; CDR2 reads YFSETQ. The CDR3 is CAGSLTSGRNTQYF. For the CDR3, the DNA is TGCGCCGGCAGCTTGACTAGCGGGAGGAACACGCAGTATTTT.

The rearrangement links TRBV12-3 or TRBV12-4 to TRBJ2-1; a possible D gene is TRBD1 (6 bases). CDR3 length equals 16 residues. The V end was cut by 6 bases, the J end by 0 bases, with 15 bases between. The CDR3 DNA reads as TGTGCCAGCAGACTTGGGGGCGGTATCTCCTACAATGAGCAGTTCTTC. Its protein is CASRLGGGISYNEQFF.

CDR3 in amino acids: CASGSPGVKNIQYF. CDR3 DNA sequence: TGTGCCAGCGGCTCCCCGGGAGTCAAAAACATTCAGTACTTC. The rearrangement uses TRBV7-8 and TRBJ2-4; D may be TRBD2 (6 bases). V was shortened by 8 bases and J by 3 bases, with 14 bases between the two germline ends. The germline V gene has CDR1 SGHVS and CDR2 FQNEAQ. The CDR3 is 14 amino acids.

This chain uses TRBV20-1 with TRBJ2-1, with 10 bases matching TRBD2. Per the germline V gene, CDR1 is DFQATT and CDR2 is SNEGSKA (reference sequence). This CDR3 region has 17 residues. V trimming: 0 bases; J trimming: 2 bases; junction bases outside the gene matches: 7. This chain's CDR3 is CSARDPRLAGAYNEQFF. CDR3 bases: TGCAGTGCTAGAGATCCTCGGCTAGCGGGAGCCTACAATGAGCAGTTCTTC.

CDR3 DNA: TGCAGTGCTAGAGAACAGGGAGGGGTAAACACTGAAGCTTTCTTT. Its translation is CSAREQGGVNTEAFF. The genes are TRBV20-1 and TRBJ1-1, with D tentatively TRBD1 (6 bases). Germline CDR1 DFQATT, CDR2 SNEGSKA (reference sequence). The CDR3 has 15 amino acids. V lost 0 bases to trimming and J lost 2 bases, with 13 bases between them.

This chain uses TRBV5-4 with TRBJ2-4, with 8 positions matching TRBD1. J was trimmed by 6 bases and V by 4 bases; bases with no gene match: 12. CDR1 is SGHNT and CDR2 is YYREEE in the germline V gene (reference sequence). The CDR3 has 16 amino acids. CDR3 protein: CASSADRGVVRNIQYF. The CDR3 DNA reads TGTGCCAGCAGCGCCGACAGGGGAGTTGTCAGAAACATTCAGTACTTC.

Only a few counts were recorded for this clonotype. The chain employs TRBV20-1 and TRBJ2-1; no reliable D call. This CDR3 spans 13 amino acids. Trimming removed 0 bases from V and 7 bases from J, with 10 bases in between. CDR1 is DFQATT and CDR2 is SNEGSKA in the germline V gene (reference sequence). The CDR3 coding sequence is TGCAGTGCTAGAGATCCGGGTCTTAATGAGCAGTTCTTC. Encoded protein: CSARDPGLNEQFF.

The gene calls are TRBV5-1 and TRBJ2-5; D remains unclear. The CDR3 contains 14 residues. Germline V CDR1 and CDR2: SGHRS, YFSETQ. V was shortened by 5 bases and J by 2 bases, with 13 bases between the two germline ends. The CDR3 bases are TGCGCCAGCAGGACGGGCTCCCTTCAAGAGACCCAGTACTTC. This codes for CASRTGSLQETQYF.

This clonotype was counted a single time. CDR3 coding DNA: TGCAGCGTGCAGACAGGGGGGATCACCGGGGAGCTGTTTTTT. It specifies CSVQTGGITGELFF. The V and J genes are TRBV29-1 and TRBJ2-2; 9 positions agree with TRBD1. The CDR3 has 14 amino acids. V shed 6 bases, J shed 4 bases, and the junction held 6 bases outside the gene matches. CDR1 and CDR2 from the germline V gene are SQVTM and ANQGSEA.

This clonotype appeared a few times. J is TRBJ2-1 and V is TRBV28; TRBD2 matches at 11 bases. The CDR3 covers 14 residues. Germline CDR1 MDHEN, CDR2 SYDVKM. V was clipped by 9 bases and J by 4 bases; unmatched bases: 5. As DNA, the CDR3 is TGTGCCAGTGGGACTAGCGGAGCATACAATGAGCAGTTCTTC. Translated, it gives CASGTSGAYNEQFF. The whole variable domain, remainder taken from reference TRBV28 and TRBJ2-1, is DVKVTQSSRYLVKRTGEKVFLECVQDMDHENMFWYRQDPGLGLRLIYFSYDVKMKEKGDIPEGYSVSREKKERFSLILESASTNQTSMYLCASGTSGAYNEQFFGPGTRLTVL.

The chain recombines TRBV12-3 or TRBV12-4 with TRBJ1-5; TRBD1 might be the D (6 bases). Deletions cut 7 bases from V and 5 bases from J, with 12 bases between. The CDR3 is made up of 13 amino acids. For the CDR3, the DNA is TGTGCCAGCAAGTGGGGGCGGGATCAGCCCCAGCATTTT. Its translation is CASKWGRDQPQHF.

The rearrangement joins TRBV7-9 to TRBJ2-7, with TRBD1 identical over 7 bases. Germline V gives CDR1 SEHNR, CDR2 FQNEAQ (reference sequence). Trimming at V came to 5 bases and at J to 0 bases, leaving 10 bases not matched to a gene. The CDR3 consists of 16 residues. The CDR3 DNA follows: TGTGCCAGCAGCCCCTACCTGACAGGGAGCTCCTACGAGCAGTACTTC. Its translation is CASSPYLTGSSYEQYF.